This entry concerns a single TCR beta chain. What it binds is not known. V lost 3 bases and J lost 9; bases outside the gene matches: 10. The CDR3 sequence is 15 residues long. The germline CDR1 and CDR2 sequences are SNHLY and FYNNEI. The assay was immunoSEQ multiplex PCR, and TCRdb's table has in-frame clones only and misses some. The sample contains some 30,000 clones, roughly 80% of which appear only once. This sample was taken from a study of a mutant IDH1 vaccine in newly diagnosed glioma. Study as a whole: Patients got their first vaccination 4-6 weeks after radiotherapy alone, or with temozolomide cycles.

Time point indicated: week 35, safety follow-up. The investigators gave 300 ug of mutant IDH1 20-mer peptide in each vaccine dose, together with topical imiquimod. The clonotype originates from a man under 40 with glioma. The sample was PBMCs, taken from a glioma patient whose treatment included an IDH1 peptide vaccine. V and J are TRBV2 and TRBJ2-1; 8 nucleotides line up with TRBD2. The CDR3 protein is CASSDGGRIRGEQFF. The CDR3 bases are TGTGCCAGCAGTGATGGCGGGAGGATACGGGGTGAGCAGTTCTTC.